Listed below are T cell receptor beta chains from one sample, sequenced in a study of graft-versus-host responses after intestinal transplantation. For these receptors, no antigen is known. Sequencing was performed with immunoSEQ multiplex PCR; in TCRdb, only in-frame clones are kept and a portion is missing. The sample holds under 85,000 clones, roughly 88% seen once. The starting material was unstimulated CD8+ T cells sorted from spleen or lymph node cells, obtained before intestinal transplant. Receptors originate from a human donor who received an intestinal transplant. Each CDR3 is given with its conserved first and last residue. A D gene is named only where the DNA matches it firmly. Size is omitted from some rows. Given values are once, few, many or a class for expanded clones.

cdr3_aa,d_call,v_call,j_call,clone_size
CSEGAGTEAFF,-,TRBV20-1,TRBJ1-1,-
CASSEAGTKHF,-,TRBV6-1,TRBJ1-5,-
CASSLGVEFYGYTF,-,TRBV11-2,TRBJ1-2,once
CASSSDRDYEQYF,TRBD1,TRBV5-4,TRBJ2-7,-
CASSPGQNYGYTF,-,TRBV14,TRBJ1-2,-
CASSQGGLADEQYF,TRBD2,TRBV4-1,TRBJ2-7,-
CASSEGTPDQPQHF,-,TRBV9,TRBJ1-5,-
CASSLDGGPYNEQFF,-,TRBV5-4,TRBJ2-1,-
CASSGRGEGELFF,-,TRBV19,TRBJ2-2,-
CASSLLGQSYEQYF,-,TRBV27,TRBJ2-7,-
CASSEGVWGYTF,-,TRBV11-2,TRBJ1-2,-
CASSWREPYEQYF,-,TRBV5-1,TRBJ2-7,few
CASGLTPSYEQYF,-,TRBV27,TRBJ2-7,few
CASSLTGGAGYTF,TRBD1,TRBV13,TRBJ1-2,-
CASSPGTGELFF,-,TRBV5-6,TRBJ2-2,-
CASSPGQGYEQYF,TRBD1,TRBV9,-,-
CASSLPGGEQYF,TRBD2,TRBV11-3,TRBJ2-7,-
CAHTAEASGGTHTDTQYF,TRBD2,TRBV2,TRBJ2-3,-
CASSEIATTEQYF,-,TRBV2,TRBJ2-7,-
CASTLRDRGETQYF,TRBD1,TRBV25-1,TRBJ2-5,-
CASSSDPGGLGEKLFF,TRBD1,TRBV7-9,TRBJ1-4,-
CSVEDLEWGVNYGYTF,-,TRBV29-1,TRBJ1-2,-
CASSDAVDYEQYF,-,TRBV25-1,-,-
CASSLEGTGWNEQFF,TRBD1,TRBV13,TRBJ2-1,-
CASSQTANTEAFF,-,TRBV7-3,TRBJ1-1,-
CASSSGHSYEQYF,-,TRBV5-6,TRBJ2-7,-
CASYDRVGYNEQFF,TRBD1,TRBV2,TRBJ2-1,-
CASSFYPPRASGELFF,-,TRBV13,TRBJ2-2,few
CASSPRRPQGAPYEQYF,TRBD1,TRBV9,TRBJ2-7,-
CARPNRRGPYSNQPQHF,-,TRBV19,TRBJ1-5,-
CASSPGTGGHGYTF,TRBD1,TRBV9,TRBJ1-2,-
CATVDSPGPYEQYF,-,TRBV6-1,TRBJ2-7,-
CASSIGGKVREQYF,-,TRBV19,TRBJ2-7,-
CASARVSEQFF,-,TRBV19,TRBJ2-1,-
CASSRVAGGGNEQFF,TRBD2,TRBV5-1,TRBJ2-1,-
CASSTGLAGEFSYNEQFF,TRBD2,TRBV5-1,TRBJ2-1,-
CASSPVYQETQYF,-,TRBV5-4,TRBJ2-5,-
CASSGGGGRDTQYF,-,TRBV9,TRBJ2-3,-
CASSHQAYEQYF,-,TRBV7-9,TRBJ2-7,-
CASSQGQGSNQPQHF,-,TRBV4-1,TRBJ1-5,-